This TCR beta chain was captured by sequencing in a study of blood T cell repertoires in COVID-19. In the study overall: Nucleic acid was either cDNA or gDNA, and it came from T cells, B-cell-depleted T cells, or PBMCs.

The CDR3 length is 15 residues. Germline CDR1 reads SGHDT; CDR2 reads YYEEEE. The V end lost 4 bases, the J end lost 2 bases, and 16 bases lay between the germline ends. Clones were read by immunoSEQ multiplex PCR, and TCRdb kept only the in-frame ones, dropping some. Of around 150,000 clones listed, 80% to 90% are singletons. The sample was peripheral blood. This sequence originates from a man in his 70s with acute or convalescent COVID-19. The rearrangement links TRBV5-6 to TRBJ2-7; D is perhaps TRBD2 (5 bases). CDR3 DNA: TGTGCCAGCAGCCCCGCCCACGGGGTGGCCTACGAGCAGTACTTC. It is translated as CASSPAHGVAYEQYF.